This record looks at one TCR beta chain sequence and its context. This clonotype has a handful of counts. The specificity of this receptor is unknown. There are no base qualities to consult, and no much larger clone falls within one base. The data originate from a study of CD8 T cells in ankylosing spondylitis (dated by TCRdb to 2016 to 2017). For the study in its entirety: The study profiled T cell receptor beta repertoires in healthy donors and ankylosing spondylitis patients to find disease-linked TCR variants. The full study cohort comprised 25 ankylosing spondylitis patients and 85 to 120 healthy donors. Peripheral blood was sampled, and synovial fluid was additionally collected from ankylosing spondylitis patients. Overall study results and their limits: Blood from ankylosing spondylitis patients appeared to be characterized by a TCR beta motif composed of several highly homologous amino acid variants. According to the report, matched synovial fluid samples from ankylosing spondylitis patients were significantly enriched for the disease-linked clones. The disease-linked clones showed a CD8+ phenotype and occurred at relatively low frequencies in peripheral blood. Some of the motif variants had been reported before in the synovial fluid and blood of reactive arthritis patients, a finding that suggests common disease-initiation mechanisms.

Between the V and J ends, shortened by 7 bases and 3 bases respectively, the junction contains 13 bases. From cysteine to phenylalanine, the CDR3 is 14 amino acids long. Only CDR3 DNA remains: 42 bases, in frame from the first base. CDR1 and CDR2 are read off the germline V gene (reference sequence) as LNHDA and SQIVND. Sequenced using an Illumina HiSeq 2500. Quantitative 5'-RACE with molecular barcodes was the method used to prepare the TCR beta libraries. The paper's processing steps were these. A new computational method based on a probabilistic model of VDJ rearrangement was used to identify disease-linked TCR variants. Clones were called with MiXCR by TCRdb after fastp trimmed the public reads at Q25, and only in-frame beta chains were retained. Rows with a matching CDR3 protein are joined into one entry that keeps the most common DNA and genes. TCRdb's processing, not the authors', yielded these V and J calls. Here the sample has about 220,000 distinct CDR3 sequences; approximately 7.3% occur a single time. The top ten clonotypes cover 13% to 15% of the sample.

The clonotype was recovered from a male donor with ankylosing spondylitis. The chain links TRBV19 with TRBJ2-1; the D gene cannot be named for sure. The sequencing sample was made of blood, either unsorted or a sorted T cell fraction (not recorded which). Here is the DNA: TGTGCCAGTACCCCATGGGCCGGCTACAATGAGCAGTTCTTC. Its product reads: CASTPWAGYNEQFF.